This T cell receptor (beta chain) was identified in a study of monozygotic twins with inflammatory bowel disease. Reprocessing the 5' RACE reads, TCRdb reports a single entry for every CDR3 protein and omits DNA. The listing records about 380,000 distinct CDR3 sequences. Specimen: blood. The TCR was taken from a human donor with ulcerative colitis or Crohn's disease, or a healthy co-twin of an affected twin (not recorded which).

CDR3 sequence: CASSGEGGATSNQPQHF. The chain links TRBV12-3 or TRBV12-4 to TRBJ1-5. This CDR3 comprises 17 residues.